This TCR beta chain stems from a study of cytomegalovirus exposure and HLA in healthy donors. Use of 60 Vbeta and 13 Jbeta primers characterized the PCR. Profiled with immunoSEQ multiplex PCR; TCRdb holds only in-frame clones, not every one. The sample contains 210,000 or so clones, 60% to 80% of which appear only once. Study observations and caveats: Roughly uniform depth of sequencing across donors was assumed in presence/absence analyses.

In regard to this clone: Its antigen is unidentified.

Germline values: CDR1 MRHNA, CDR2 SNTAGT. The V gene end was trimmed by 10 bases and the J gene end by 5 bases; junction bases not matched to a gene: 7. This CDR3 contains 12 residues. The clonotype was recovered from a man aged 18 to 30 in good health and CMV-seronegative. Sequencing was carried out using PBMCs. J is TRBJ2-7 and V is TRBV6-4; 8 bases are shared with TRBD1. The CDR3 sequence is CATDRGNHEQYF. CDR3 bases: TGTGCCACCGACAGGGGAAACCACGAGCAGTACTTC.